This T cell receptor beta chain is from a study of T cell repertoires in cytomegalovirus infection. Across the study: CMV epitopes in the study were HLA-C-restricted (recently identified) and HLA-B-restricted (well studied).

TCRdb reprocessed the reads with MiXCR, giving one entry per CDR3 protein. The sample records fewer than 1,000,000 distinct CDR3 sequences, more than 25% being singletons. Broader study findings: The ex vivo response was dominated by HLA-C-restricted CMV-specific TCR beta clonotypes. Carriers of CMV and the relevant HLA type were discriminated by public TCR beta frequency.

Regarding this clonotype: No antigen is known for it. This may be a read error: a much more frequent sequence differs by one nucleotide.

V shed 1 base and J shed 9 bases, with 22 bases lying between them. Looked up from germline, CDR1 is SGHVT and CDR2 is SQSDAQ. This CDR3 has 16 residues. V gene TRBV7-4 combines with J gene TRBJ2-7, with D perhaps TRBD1 (6 bases). This specimen was cultured CD8+ T cells from PBMCs, taken from culture after CMV antigen stimulation. This receptor was obtained from a human donor in good health (CMV status not recorded). Some clones in this sample may be carry-over from other donors' samples. CDR3 in amino acids: CASSLGRQVRTSVQYF. The DNA for the CDR3 is TGTGCCAGCAGCTTAGGAAGACAGGTCCGTACGAGCGTGCAGTACTTC.